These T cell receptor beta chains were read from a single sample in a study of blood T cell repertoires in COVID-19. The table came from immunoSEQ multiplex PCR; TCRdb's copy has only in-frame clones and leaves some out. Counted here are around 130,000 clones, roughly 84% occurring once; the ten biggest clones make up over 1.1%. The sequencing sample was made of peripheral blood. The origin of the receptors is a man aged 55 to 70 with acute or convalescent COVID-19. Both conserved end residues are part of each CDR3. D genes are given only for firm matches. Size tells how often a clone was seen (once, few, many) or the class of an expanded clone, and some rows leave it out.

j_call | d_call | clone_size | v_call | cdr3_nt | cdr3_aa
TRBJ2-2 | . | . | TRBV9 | TGTGCCAGCAGCGGGGCTCCTAACCATGTAAAGCTGTTTTTT | CASSGAPNHVKLFF
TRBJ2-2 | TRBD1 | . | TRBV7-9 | TGTGCCAGCAGCCACCGGGACAGGGACACCGGGGAGCTGTTTTTT | CASSHRDRDTGELFF
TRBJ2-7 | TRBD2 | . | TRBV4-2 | TGTGCCAGCAGCCAAGGGACTAGCGGTTACGAGCAGTACTTC | CASSQGTSGYEQYF
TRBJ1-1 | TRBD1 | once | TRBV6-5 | TGTGCCAGCAGCACCGACAGGGTGAAAGCTTTCTTT | CASSTDRVKAFF
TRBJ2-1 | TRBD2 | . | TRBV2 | TGTGCCAGCAGCCTGGGGCTAGCGGGATTCAGCTCCTACAATGAGCAGTTCTTC | CASSLGLAGFSSYNEQFF
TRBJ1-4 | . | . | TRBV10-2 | TGCGCCAGCAGTGCCCGAGGGCACGAAAAACTGTTTTTT | CASSARGHEKLFF
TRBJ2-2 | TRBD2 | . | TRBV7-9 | TGTGCCACCCCGCGGATAGCGGGAGTCACACCCGGGGAGCTGTTTTTT | CATPRIAGVTPGELFF
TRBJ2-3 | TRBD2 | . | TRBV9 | TGTGCCAGCAGCGTTAGAGCGGGAGGAAGCACAGATACGCAGTATTTT | CASSVRAGGSTDTQYF
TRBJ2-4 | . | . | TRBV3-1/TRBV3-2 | TGTGCCAGCAGCCAAGCGTCAGGGGCCAAAAACATTCAGTACTTC | CASSQASGAKNIQYF
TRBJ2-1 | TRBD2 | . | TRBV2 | TGTGCCAGCAGCCTGGGACTAGCGGGAAAGGGTGAGCAGTTCTTC | CASSLGLAGKGEQFF
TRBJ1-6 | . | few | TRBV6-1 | TGTGCCAGCAGTGAAGTGAGCTATTCACCCCTCCACTTT | CASSEVSYSPLHF
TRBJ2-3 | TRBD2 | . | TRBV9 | TGTGCCAGCAGCGTTGATCCTAGCGGGGGGGCCGTAGATACGCAGTATTTT | CASSVDPSGGAVDTQYF
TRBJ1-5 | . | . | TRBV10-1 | TGCGCCACCCGGGGAGTGTCCTTCAATCAGCCCCAGCATTTT | CATRGVSFNQPQHF
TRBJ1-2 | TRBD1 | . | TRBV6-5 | TGTGCCAGCAGTTCCGGGACAGATGGCTACACCTTC | CASSSGTDGYTF
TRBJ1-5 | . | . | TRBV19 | TGTGCCAGTCGGACAGAAGCTACTGTTAGCAATCAGCCCCAGCATTTT | CASRTEATVSNQPQHF
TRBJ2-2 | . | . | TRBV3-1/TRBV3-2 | TGTGCCAGCAGCCGAGGGACCGGGGAGCTGTTTTTT | CASSRGTGELFF
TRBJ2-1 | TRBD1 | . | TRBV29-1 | TGCAGCGTAGGACAGGCTCAGGGGGATGAGCAGTTCTTC | CSVGQAQGDEQFF
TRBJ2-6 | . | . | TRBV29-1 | TGCAGCGCGTCAGGGTCCTCTGGGGCCAACGTCCTGACTTTC | CSASGSSGANVLTF
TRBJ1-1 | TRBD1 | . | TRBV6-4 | TGTGCCAGCAGTGCGGGACAGGGACTAGAAGCTTTCTTT | CASSAGQGLEAFF
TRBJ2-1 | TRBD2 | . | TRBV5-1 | TGCGCCAGCAGCTCCACGGGGGGCAATGAGCAGTTCTTC | CASSSTGGNEQFF
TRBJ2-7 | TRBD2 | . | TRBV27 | TGTGCCAGCAGTACGTTTGAGAGCGGGAGTGTTTCCGAGCAGTACTTC | CASSTFESGSVSEQYF
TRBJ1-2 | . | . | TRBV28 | TGTGCCAGCAGTTCCGGGCGGGGGACCGACTATGGCTACACCTTC | CASSSGRGTDYGYTF
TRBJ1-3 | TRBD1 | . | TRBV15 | TGTGCCACCCGGACAGGTGCGTCTTCTGGAAACACCATATATTTT | CATRTGASSGNTIYF
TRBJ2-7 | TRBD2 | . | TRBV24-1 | TGTGCCACCAGTGATGGGACTAGCGGACTCTACGAGCAGTACTTC | CATSDGTSGLYEQYF
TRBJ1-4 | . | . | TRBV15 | TGTGCCACCAGCAGAGATCAGGGGACTAATGAAAAACTGTTTTTT | CATSRDQGTNEKLFF
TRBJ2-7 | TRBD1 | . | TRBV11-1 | TGTGCCAGCACTCCCGGGACAGGAGGAATGTACGAGCAGTACTTC | CASTPGTGGMYEQYF
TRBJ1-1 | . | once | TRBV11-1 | TGTGCCAGCAGCCCACGGGCGGGGAGCACTGAAGCTTTCTTT | CASSPRAGSTEAFF
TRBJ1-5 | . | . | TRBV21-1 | TGTGCCAGCAGCGAACAGGGGAAGGCTCAGCCCCAGCATTTT | CASSEQGKAQPQHF
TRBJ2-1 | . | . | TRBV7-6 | TGTGCCAGCAGCTACGGAGGGGCTTATCCCTACAATGAGCAGTTCTTC | CASSYGGAYPYNEQFF
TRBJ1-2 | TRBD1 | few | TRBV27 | TGTGCCAGCAGTTCGTACCCCGGGACAGAAGGCCTTGGCTACACCTTC | CASSSYPGTEGLGYTF
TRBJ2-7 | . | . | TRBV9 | TGTGCCAGCAGCGAAGGAGGTTCTGAGCAGTACTTC | CASSEGGSEQYF
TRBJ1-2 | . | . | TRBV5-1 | TGCGCCAGCAGCTCCCTTGGGGGGGGTACCGGCTATGGCTACACCTTC | CASSSLGGGTGYGYTF